Given below is one T cell receptor (beta chain) in context. The sample belongs to a study of blood T cell repertoires in COVID-19. Study summary: Sources were T cells, B-cell-depleted T cells, or PBMCs; the material itself was cDNA or gDNA.

Enrolment of Seattle patients took place during active infection, and they were followed longitudinally. The CDR3 covers 14 residues. V shed 4 bases and J 6 bases; nucleotides not matched to a gene: 8. Germline V CDR1 and CDR2: SGHRS, YFSETQ. The method was immunoSEQ multiplex PCR; TCRdb's version includes in-frame clones alone and lacks a portion of them. The sample shows over 85,000 clones, roughly 90% of them seen only once. The material sequenced was peripheral blood. This clonotype was obtained from a woman aged 45-65 years with COVID-19, enrolled during active disease. This chain uses TRBV5-1 with TRBJ2-3, with 7 bases aligning to TRBD2. As DNA, the CDR3 is TGCGCCAGCAGCACCAGACTAGCCGACGATACGCAGTATTTT. This translates into CASSTRLADDTQYF.